The 27 T cell receptor beta chains below were found in one sample sequenced in a study of follicular helper T cells after annual influenza vaccination. The protocol was immunoSEQ multiplex PCR, while the TCRdb copy is restricted to in-frame clones and leaves out a portion. Of 12,000 to 15,000 clones listed, roughly 84% were seen once; the top ten hold about 1.3%. Time point of the sample: 2014-2015 season, 7 days after vaccination. Specimen: CXCR5+ CD38- circulating T follicular helper cells from blood, collected 7 days after influenza vaccination. As for subset: circulating Tfh, non-naive CD4+CXCR5+PD-1+ (ICOS+CD38+ or ICOS-CD38-). The receptors were sampled from an adult who received the influenza vaccine.

This sequence joins TRBV7-2 and TRBJ1-5, with D uncertain. Deletions cut 4 bases from V and 2 bases from J, with 12 bases between. The CDR3 extends over 15 amino acids. Germline CDR1 and CDR2: SGHTA and FQGNSA. As DNA, the CDR3 is TGTGCCAGCAGCTCTAACCGACAAGGCAATCAGCCCCAGCATTTT. Its translation: CASSSNRQGNQPQHF.

The rearrangement links TRBV9 to TRBJ2-5; 10 bases match TRBD1. CDR1 and CDR2 from the germline V gene are SGDLS and YYNGEE. The CDR3 length is 15 residues. V was pared by 4 bases and J by 7 bases, with 10 bases of the junction left unmatched. CDR3 loop: CASSPGQGVVGTQYF. The CDR3 bases are TGTGCCAGCAGCCCCGGACAGGGGGTCGTGGGGACCCAGTACTTC.

The chain is built from TRBV6-1 and TRBJ2-7; D ambiguous. Germline-derived CDR1 and CDR2 are MNHNS and SASEGT. The V and J ends lost 6 bases and 2 bases respectively, with 8 bases between them. The CDR3 totals 12 residues. CDR3 nucleotide sequence: TGTGCCAGCAGGAGCCGAGCCTACGAGCAGTACTTC. This gives the protein CASRSRAYEQYF.

The chain joins TRBV5-1 to TRBJ2-1; D ambiguous. The CDR3 is 15 residues long. CDR1 is SGHRS and CDR2 is YFSETQ in the germline V gene. Trimming pared 0 bases from V and 1 base from J, leaving 8 bases between. This CDR3 is CASSLERRSYNEQFF. CDR3 sequence (DNA): TGCGCCAGCAGCTTGGAGAGGCGTTCCTACAATGAGCAGTTCTTC. The full variable domain, its missing parts supplied by reference TRBV5-1 and TRBJ2-1, is KAGVTQTPRYLIKTRGQQVTLSCSPISGHRSVSWYQQTPGQGLQFLFEYFSETQRNKGNFPGRFSGRQFSNSRSEMNVSTLELGDSALYLCASSLERRSYNEQFFGPGTRLTVL.

The chain employs TRBV28 and TRBJ2-7, with D maybe TRBD2 (6 bases). Trimming took off 2 bases at V and 6 bases at J, with 11 bases between the two ends. Germline V CDR1 and CDR2: MDHEN, SYDVKM. The CDR3 is made up of 13 amino acids. CDR3 sequence: CASSLGGYGEQYF. CDR3 in DNA: TGTGCCAGCAGTTTAGGAGGGTACGGCGAGCAGTACTTC.

The chain uses TRBV11-2 and TRBJ2-3; D call uncertain. Trimming removed 2 bases from V and 2 bases from J, with 14 bases in between. Germline V lookup: CDR1 SGHAT, CDR2 FQNNGV. The CDR3 runs 16 residues. The CDR3 region has the DNA TGTGCCAGCAGCTTAAACAGCCTAAGGTCCACAGATACGCAGTATTTT. Encoded protein: CASSLNSLRSTDTQYF.

This clone was seen a handful of times. CDR3 nucleotide sequence: TGTGCCAGCAGCTTAGGTGCAGGGGACTACGAGCAGTACTTC. Translation: CASSLGAGDYEQYF. The chain couples TRBV7-2 to TRBJ2-7; D is possibly TRBD1 (6 bases). The germline V gene encodes CDR1 SGHTA and CDR2 FQGNSA. The CDR3 spans 14 residues. V was clipped by 1 base and J by 3 bases, with 10 bases between them.

V usage is TRBV5-1 and J usage is TRBJ2-1; 8 nucleotides agree with TRBD1. Trimming at V came to 4 bases and at J to 7 bases, leaving 10 bases not matched to a gene. The CDR3 spans 15 residues. The germline V gene encodes CDR1 SGHRS and CDR2 YFSETQ. The CDR3 here is CASSDGQGYGNEQFF. The CDR3 nucleotides are TGCGCCAGCAGCGACGGACAGGGATACGGGAATGAGCAGTTCTTC.

The chain uses TRBV28 and TRBJ2-5; 8 bases agree with TRBD2. The J call may be incorrect, as the DNA end agrees better with TRBJ2-7. This CDR3 contains 12 residues. Germline CDR1 and CDR2: MDHEN and SYDVKM. CDR3 region: CASGLAAYEQYF. As DNA, the CDR3 is TGTGCCAGCGGACTAGCCGCCTACGAGCAGTACTTC.

The rearrangement joins TRBV5-1 to TRBJ1-4, with D perhaps TRBD1 (6 bases). This CDR3 spans 14 amino acids. The germline gives CDR1 SGHRS, CDR2 YFSETQ. V lost 4 bases to trimming and J lost 6 bases, with 13 bases between them. The DNA for the CDR3 is TGCGCCAGCAGCCCCAAAGGGGGGGATGAAAAACTGTTTTTT. As protein: CASSPKGGDEKLFF.

This clone was recorded only once. J is TRBJ1-6 and V is TRBV15; 7 nucleotides match TRBD1. CDR1 is LNHNV and CDR2 is YYDKDF in the germline V gene (reference sequence). There are 14 residues in the CDR3. With 0 bases clipped from V and 10 bases from J, the junction kept 3 bases outside the gene matches. CDR3 amino acids: CATSRDGDSSPLHF. CDR3 DNA: TGTGCCACCAGCAGAGATGGGGACAGCTCACCCCTCCACTTT.

This rearrangement joins TRBV28 to TRBJ2-1, with TRBD2 matching over 9 bases. Germline loops: CDR1 MDHEN, CDR2 SYDVKM. The CDR3 totals 16 residues. Trimming at V came to 2 bases and at J to 5 bases, leaving 7 bases not matched to a gene. For the CDR3, the DNA is TGTGCCAGCAGTTTAGGGGGGAGCGGGGGGAACAATGAGCAGTTCTTC. As protein: CASSLGGSGGNNEQFF. Together with reference TRBV28 and TRBJ2-1, the CDR3 gives the full variable domain: DVKVTQSSRYLVKRTGEKVFLECVQDMDHENMFWYRQDPGLGLRLIYFSYDVKMKEKGDIPEGYSVSREKKERFSLILESASTNQTSMYLCASSLGGSGGNNEQFFGPGTRLTVL.

This clone is a singleton in its sample. V is TRBV6-6 and J is TRBJ2-5; maybe TRBD1 (5 bases). V dropped 11 bases and J dropped 7 bases, with 17 bases sitting between them. The V gene's germline CDR1 is MNHNY and CDR2 SVGAGI (reference sequence). This CDR3 region has 12 residues. CDR3 in DNA: TGTGCCGGTGGGGTCTCCCAGGGGACCCAGTACTTC. Its translation: CAGGVSQGTQYF.

The gene calls are TRBV13 and TRBJ2-3; D not certain. Germline V CDR1 and CDR2: PRHDT, FYEKMQ (reference sequence). The CDR3 spans 13 residues. V was pared by 1 base and J by 4 bases, with 6 bases between. The CDR3 nucleotides are TGTGCCAGCAGCTTAGTAGCTTCAGATACGCAGTATTTT. Translation gives CASSLVASDTQYF.

The CDR3 reads CASSSDSQGAEAFF. DNA of the CDR3: TGTGCCAGCAGCTCTGACAGCCAGGGGGCCGAAGCTTTCTTT. The rearrangement joins TRBV7-6 to TRBJ1-1; 8 bases are a match to TRBD1. CDR3 length: 14 amino acids. V was clipped by 4 bases and J by 8 bases; unmatched bases: 9. Germline V gene data show CDR1 as SGHVS and CDR2 as FNYEAQ.

V and J are TRBV10-1 and TRBJ1-5; 10 nucleotides agree with TRBD1. This CDR3 is built from 15 residues. The germline CDR1 and CDR2 sequences are WNHNN and SYGVQD (reference sequence). V lost 6 bases, J lost 3 bases, and 5 bases stayed unmatched. Here the CDR3 reads CASRRGQGFNQPQHF. In DNA form, the CDR3 reads TGCGCCAGCAGGAGGGGACAGGGGTTCAATCAGCCCCAGCATTTT.

V gene TRBV7-2 combines with J gene TRBJ1-5; D gene ambiguous. Germline CDR1 and CDR2: SGHTA and FQGNSA. Trimming stripped 7 bases from V and 0 bases from J, with 13 bases between. The CDR3 sequence is 15 residues long. CDR3 region: CASTNTGYSNQPQHF. The CDR3 coding sequence is TGTGCCAGCACGAACACCGGGTATAGCAATCAGCCCCAGCATTTT. The entire variable domain, with the rest obtained from reference TRBV7-2 and TRBJ1-5, is as follows: GAGVSQSPSNKVTEKGKDVELRCDPISGHTALYWYRQSLGQGLEFLIYFQGNSAPDKSGLPSDRFSAERTGGSVSTLTIQRTQQEDSAVYLCASTNTGYSNQPQHFGDGTRLSIL.

This sequence joins TRBV5-4 and TRBJ2-2; a possible D gene is TRBD2 (5 bases). Germline-derived CDR1 and CDR2 are SGHNT and YYREEE (reference sequence). CDR3 size: 15 residues. Deletions cut 4 bases from V and 5 bases from J, with 15 bases between. The CDR3 here is CASSPQSRGTGELFF. In DNA, the CDR3 is TGTGCCAGCAGCCCCCAAAGTCGGGGTACCGGGGAGCTGTTTTTT.

The gene calls are TRBV5-1 and TRBJ2-7; 13 bases are a match to TRBD2. The V gene's germline CDR1 is SGHRS and CDR2 YFSETQ. The CDR3 has 16 residues. The ends lost 4 bases at V and 4 bases at J; junction bases unmatched: 8. Here the CDR3 DNA reads TGCGCCAGCAGCACAACCGGGACTAGCGGGGCGTACGAGCAGTACTTC. It encodes CASSTTGTSGAYEQYF. Combining the CDR3 with reference TRBV5-1 and TRBJ2-7 gives the whole variable domain KAGVTQTPRYLIKTRGQQVTLSCSPISGHRSVSWYQQTPGQGLQFLFEYFSETQRNKGNFPGRFSGRQFSNSRSEMNVSTLELGDSALYLCASSTTGTSGAYEQYFGPGTRLTVT.

The CDR3 DNA reads TGTGCCATCAGTGATCCGACAGGGTGGACTCCGGGCACAGATACGCAGTATTTT. The encoded protein is CAISDPTGWTPGTDTQYF. The chain links TRBV10-3 to TRBJ2-3, with TRBD1 matching 7 bases. In germline, CDR1 is ENHRY, CDR2 SYGVKD. The CDR3 totals 18 residues. Trimming removed 3 bases from V and 1 base from J; junction bases left unmatched: 13.

This clone has more than one count but fewer than ten. V is TRBV5-1 and J is TRBJ2-3; 8 bases agree with TRBD1. Germline V gene lookup returns CDR1 SGHRS and CDR2 YFSETQ. The trim removed 1 base at V and 0 bases at J, leaving 1 base unmatched. CDR3 size: 15 residues. CDR3 amino acids: CASSLRTGSTDTQYF. The DNA for the CDR3 is TGCGCCAGCAGCTTGCGGACAGGGAGCACAGATACGCAGTATTTT.

Concerning this clone itself: This sample also contains other DNA sequences that code for the same CDR3. This chain links TRBV7-2 with TRBJ1-1, with a possible D match to TRBD1 (5 bases). Trimming took off 6 bases at V and 6 bases at J, with 14 bases between the two ends. Germline assignment: CDR1 SGHTA and CDR2 FQGNSA. The CDR3 consists of 13 residues. CDR3 sequence: CASSLAGGAEAFF. In nucleotides, the CDR3 is TGTGCCAGCAGTCTAGCGGGGGGTGCTGAAGCTTTCTTT.

The V gene is TRBV5-4, the J gene TRBJ2-4, with 8 bases fitting TRBD1. Losses at the gene ends were 4 bases for V and 9 bases for J; bases not matched to a gene: 15. This CDR3 contains 16 residues. The germline gives CDR1 SGHNT, CDR2 YYREEE (reference sequence). CDR3 in DNA: TGTGCCAGCAGCCGTGACAGGGGTCAATCCGAACCCATTCAGTACTTC. This encodes CASSRDRGQSEPIQYF.

The rearrangement uses TRBV30 and TRBJ1-1, with D tentatively TRBD1 (5 bases). Germline lookup yields CDR1 GTSNPN and CDR2 SVGIG (reference sequence). This CDR3 is built from 14 residues. V gave up 1 base and J gave up 6 bases, with 15 bases separating them. The CDR3 coding sequence is TGTGCCTGGAGTGGAATCCCACAGGTCCCTGAAGCTTTCTTT. This gives the protein CAWSGIPQVPEAFF.

The chain couples TRBV28 to TRBJ1-6; the match to TRBD1 covers 7 bases. Germline CDR1 MDHEN, CDR2 SYDVKM. Trimming took 1 base from V and 7 from J; bases not matched to a gene: 4. CDR3 length equals 15 residues. In DNA form, the CDR3 reads TGTGCCAGCAGTTTATACGGGACAGAGAATTCACCCCTCCACTTT. The encoded protein is CASSLYGTENSPLHF.

The rearrangement links TRBV5-1 to TRBJ2-1; D is ambiguous. The CDR3 is 13 residues long. Trimming removed 0 bases at V and 8 bases at J, with 9 bases between. Germline V gene sequence: CDR1 SGHRS, CDR2 YFSETQ. The CDR3: CASSLAVRDEQFF. The CDR3, as DNA: TGCGCCAGCAGCTTGGCCGTACGAGATGAGCAGTTCTTC. The whole variable domain, remainder taken from reference TRBV5-1 and TRBJ2-1, is KAGVTQTPRYLIKTRGQQVTLSCSPISGHRSVSWYQQTPGQGLQFLFEYFSETQRNKGNFPGRFSGRQFSNSRSEMNVSTLELGDSALYLCASSLAVRDEQFFGPGTRLTVL.

V usage is TRBV5-6 and J usage is TRBJ2-7; 8 positions match TRBD1. With 4 bases clipped from V and 5 bases from J, the junction kept 14 bases outside the gene matches. The CDR3 covers 16 residues. Germline V gene data show CDR1 as SGHDT and CDR2 as YYEEEE. CDR3 region: CASSRGGRGRGHEQYF. CDR3 sequence (DNA): TGTGCCAGCAGCAGGGGAGGCAGGGGGCGCGGACACGAGCAGTACTTC. Full variable domain (outside the CDR3, taken from reference TRBV5-6 and TRBJ2-7): DAGVTQSPTHLIKTRGQQVTLRCSPKSGHDTVSWYQQALGQGPQFIFQYYEEEERQRGNFPDRFSGHQFPNYSSELNVNALLLGDSALYLCASSRGGRGRGHEQYFGPGTRLTVT.